This T cell receptor (beta chain) was retrieved from a study of regulatory T cells in long-lasting Graves disease. Findings and caveats of the study: Favored usage of TRBV28, TRBJ1-2 and TRBJ2-5 was recorded in persistent disease.

Library construction for TCR beta used iRepertoire HTBI primers and Arm-PCR of CDR3 regions. In TCRdb, the multiplex PCR reads were re-called with MiXCR into one record per CDR3 protein. The sample lists some 490,000 distinct CDR3 sequences, around 13% occurring once. V dropped 6 bases and J dropped 7 bases, with 15 bases sitting between them. This CDR3 contains 14 residues. Germline CDR1 reads SNHLY; CDR2 reads FYNNEI. This clonotype was recorded many times. The antigen is not known. The time point: newly diagnosed GD, antithyroid drugs for less than 3 months. PBMC RNA was the source of the TCR library. From an endocrinology department in Xi'an, China, came the patients. These same records also appear under a second study, on T cells in Graves' hyperthyroidism and ophthalmopathy.

This TCR was sampled from a woman aged 25 to 39 with Graves disease. This specimen consisted of peripheral blood mononuclear cells (PBMCs), obtained at new diagnosis, from a patient treated with antithyroid drugs. The chain combines TRBV2 with TRBJ2-2, with D possibly called TRBD1 or TRBD2 (5 bases each). CDR3 loop: CASSPYRDDGELFF. The CDR3 DNA reads as TGTGCCAGCAGCCCTTACCGGGACGACGGGGAGCTGTTTTTT.